Listed below are T cell receptor beta chains from one sample, sequenced in a study of cytomegalovirus exposure and HLA in healthy donors. Libraries were prepared by immunoSEQ multiplex PCR; TCRdb keeps only in-frame clonotypes and omits some of them. The repertoire consists of 150,000 or so clones, with roughly 80% occurring once and the leading ten covering roughly 8%. Source material: PBMCs. The origin of the receptors is a male donor in good health and CMV-seropositive. CDR3s include the opening cysteine and the closing phenylalanine or tryptophan. D genes are given only for firm matches. The size entry is marked missing in some rows and otherwise reads once, few, many or a size class.

NA	14	NA	TRBJ1-1	TRBV7-9	CASSFNRMNTEAFF	TGTGCCAGCAGCTTCAACAGGATGAACACTGAAGCTTTCTTT
NA	15	TRBD2	TRBJ2-7	TRBV6-6	CASSDRLAGAYEQYF	TGTGCCAGCAGTGACAGACTAGCGGGAGCCTACGAGCAGTACTTC
NA	14	TRBD2	TRBJ2-3	TRBV9	CASSGRAGSDTQYF	TGTGCCAGTAGCGGGAGGGCCGGGTCAGATACGCAGTATTTT
few	12	NA	TRBJ1-1	TRBV7-6	CASSLPGTEAFF	TGTGCCAGCAGCTTACCGGGCACTGAAGCTTTCTTT
NA	16	TRBD2	TRBJ2-3	TRBV5-1	CASSLEAGGGTDTQYF	TGCGCCAGCAGCTTGGAAGCGGGGGGGGGCACAGATACGCAGTATTTT
NA	16	TRBD1	TRBJ2-5	TRBV27	CASSRGTVLLSETQYF	TGTGCCAGCAGTCGAGGGACAGTTTTATTAAGTGAGACCCAGTACTTC
NA	14	NA	TRBJ1-1	TRBV6-1	CASSLTGRITEAFF	TGTGCCAGCAGCTTGACAGGACGGATCACTGAAGCTTTCTTT
NA	15	NA	TRBJ2-7	TRBV11-2	CASSLVATTAYEQYF	TGTGCCAGCAGCTTAGTTGCCACTACCGCCTACGAGCAGTACTTC
NA	14	NA	TRBJ2-7	TRBV5-1	CASSLGQLTNEQYF	TGCGCCAGCAGCTTAGGACAGCTGACAAACGAGCAGTACTTC
NA	15	TRBD1	TRBJ1-1	TRBV6-5	CASSFGTGSSTEAFF	TGTGCCAGCAGTTTCGGGACAGGGTCGTCCACTGAAGCTTTCTTT
NA	13	TRBD1	TRBJ2-7	TRBV2	CAGHRDRGDEQYF	TGTGCCGGACACCGGGACAGGGGTGACGAGCAGTACTTC
NA	13	TRBD1	TRBJ1-1	TRBV27	CASRAGGTTEAFF	TGTGCCAGCAGGGCAGGGGGTACCACTGAAGCTTTCTTT
NA	16	TRBD2	TRBJ2-1	TRBV7-7	CASSPGTSGPYNEQFF	TGTGCCAGCAGCCCCGGGACTAGCGGACCCTACAATGAGCAGTTCTTC
NA	14	NA	TRBJ2-1	TRBV27	CASSLGGTHNEQFF	TGTGCCAGCAGTTTGGGGGGGACACACAATGAGCAGTTCTTC
NA	15	TRBD1	TRBJ1-6	TRBV18	CASSPLGQNNSPLHF	TGTGCCAGCTCACCATTGGGACAGAATAATTCACCCCTCCACTTT
NA	15	TRBD2	TRBJ2-7	TRBV27	CASSLSAGGSYEQYF	TGTGCCAGCAGTTTATCAGCGGGAGGATCCTACGAGCAGTACTTC
NA	14	NA	TRBJ2-7	TRBV19	CASSKKTGSYEQYF	TGTGCCAGTAGTAAAAAGACGGGCTCCTACGAGCAGTACTTC
once	16	NA	TRBJ1-1	TRBV30	CAWRVGGAFLNTEAFF	TGTGCCTGGAGGGTTGGGGGGGCCTTTCTGAACACTGAAGCTTTCTTT
NA	16	TRBD2	TRBJ2-1	TRBV12-5	CASGLGTSGRGNEQFF	TGTGCTAGTGGTTTGGGGACTAGCGGGAGAGGAAATGAGCAGTTCTTC
NA	15	NA	TRBJ1-4	TRBV4-3	CASSSDTATNEKLFF	TGCGCCAGCAGCTCCGACACAGCAACTAATGAAAAACTGTTTTTT
NA	15	NA	TRBJ2-3	TRBV19	CASNQIGEGTDTQYF	TGTGCCAGTAACCAAATAGGGGAGGGCACAGATACGCAGTATTTT
once	16	TRBD2	TRBJ2-3	TRBV30	CAWSVRGGGQLNTQYF	TGTGCCTGGAGTGTACGAGGCGGGGGGCAATTGAATACGCAGTATTTT
NA	16	TRBD1	TRBJ1-6	TRBV10-2	CASSESRGQINSPLHF	TGCGCCAGCAGTGAGTCCCGGGGACAGATCAATTCACCCCTCCACTTT
NA	15	NA	TRBJ1-1	TRBV6-6	CASSYQQVGEPEAFF	TGTGCCAGCAGTTACCAACAGGTAGGAGAACCTGAAGCTTTCTTT
NA	13	NA	TRBJ1-2	TRBV13	CASSSYRVGGYTF	TGTGCCAGCAGCTCCTACAGGGTTGGTGGCTACACCTTC
NA	14	NA	TRBJ2-2	TRBV9	CASTRDGGSGELFF	TGTGCCAGCACCAGAGACGGGGGCAGCGGGGAGCTGTTTTTC
few	15	TRBD2	TRBJ2-1	TRBV5-1	CASSLAQAGVNEQFF	TGCGCCAGCAGCTTGGCACAAGCGGGGGTCAATGAGCAGTTCTTC
NA	15	TRBD1	TRBJ1-5	TRBV30	CAWRNRGDSNQPQHF	TGTGCCTGGAGGAACAGGGGGGATAGCAATCAGCCCCAGCATTTT
NA	15	NA	TRBJ2-2	TRBV11-2	CASSSNFLSPGELFF	TGTGCCAGCAGCTCCAACTTTTTGAGTCCCGGGGAGCTGTTTTTT
NA	13	NA	TRBJ1-1	TRBV7-9	CASSQGGWTEAFF	TGTGCCAGCAGCCAGGGTGGTTGGACTGAAGCTTTCTTT
NA	14	TRBD1	TRBJ1-3	TRBV9	CASSPGGTGNTIYF	TGTGCCAGCAGCCCAGGGGGGACTGGAAACACCATATATTTT
NA	15	TRBD1	TRBJ2-3	TRBV5-6	CASSHDRGSTDTQYF	TGTGCCAGCAGCCATGACAGGGGTAGCACAGATACGCAGTATTTT
once	11	TRBD2	TRBJ2-5	TRBV6-5	CASRRGETQYF	TGTGCCAGCAGGCGGGGGGAGACCCAGTACTTC
NA	16	NA	TRBJ2-6	TRBV5-1	CASREWGISGANGLTF	TGCGCCAGCAGGGAATGGGGCATCTCTGGGGCCAACGGCCTGACTTTC
NA	16	TRBD1	TRBJ1-6	TRBV7-9	CASSFIQGASYSPLHF	TGTGCCAGCAGCTTTATACAGGGGGCGTCCTATTCACCCCTCCACTTT
once	16	TRBD1	TRBJ1-4	TRBV28	CASSLHGTEGNEKLFF	TGTGCCAGCAGTTTGCACGGGACAGAAGGAAATGAAAAACTGTTTTTT
NA	15	NA	TRBJ2-3	TRBV5-1	CASSLASYGRNTQYF	TGCGCCAGCAGCTTGGCCTCTTATGGGAGAAATACGCAGTATTTT
NA	12	NA	TRBJ2-7	TRBV2	CASRGAGYEQYF	TGTGCCAGTCGAGGGGCGGGGTACGAGCAGTACTTC
NA	13	NA	TRBJ1-1	TRBV5-1	CASSQQPNTEAFF	TGCGCCAGCAGCCAACAGCCGAACACTGAAGCTTTCTTT
NA	15	TRBD2	TRBJ2-3	TRBV19	CASSLSGGSTDTQYF	TGTGCCAGTAGTCTATCGGGGGGTAGCACAGATACGCAGTATTTT
NA	18	TRBD1	TRBJ1-2	TRBV5-1	CASSGARDRGSSSYGYTF	TGCGCCAGCAGCGGGGCCCGGGACAGGGGTTCCTCATCTTATGGCTACACCTTC
NA	12	NA	TRBJ1-2	TRBV7-9	CASSGTSYGYTF	TGTGCCAGCAGCGGGACTAGCTATGGCTACACCTTC
NA	15	TRBD1	TRBJ2-7	TRBV28	CASSRTGAGSYEQYF	TGTGCCAGCAGTCGAACAGGGGCTGGCTCCTACGAGCAGTACTTC
once	14	NA	TRBJ1-1	TRBV19	CASSKGGLRTEAFF	TGTGCCAGTAGTAAGGGGGGGTTGAGGACTGAAGCTTTCTTT